This T cell receptor (beta chain) was recovered during a study of read filtering for tumor transcriptome and immune sequencing. Study details: Among patients, some 17 were male and 15 or so female, aged roughly 45 to 90 (mean about 69). General study points: Single-read clonotypes: about 81.9% of IR-seq clonotypes (about 4% of reads), about 70% of RNA-seq clonotypes (approximately 43% of reads). Even smaller IR-seq throughput identified most shared clonotypes.

This clonotype was detected ten times or more. Its specificity is unknown. Germline CDR1 is SNHLY and CDR2 is FYNNEI. The CDR3 length is 13 residues. The germline V and J ends were trimmed by 3 bases and 0 bases, with 5 bases remaining between them. The library was built from around 380 ng RNA with molecular barcoded adaptors for alpha/delta and beta/gamma chains. Each CDR3 protein gets one entry after TCRdb re-called the reads with MiXCR. The table records 40,000 to 50,000 distinct CDR3 sequences, over 10% of them present only once. The sequence was collected from a donor aged 40 or older with multiple myeloma. Sequenced material: a population of CD138-negative cells sorted from bone marrow. This rearrangement joins TRBV2 to TRBJ1-1; no clear D. This CDR3 reads CASSEEMNTEAFF. The CDR3 region has the DNA TGTGCCAGCAGTGAGGAGATGAACACTGAAGCTTTCTTT. The complete variable domain, with remaining parts taken from reference TRBV2 and TRBJ1-1, reads EPEVTQTPSHQVTQMGQEVILRCVPISNHLYFYWYRQILGQKVEFLVSFYNNEISEKSEIFDDQFSVERPDGSNFTLKIRSTKLEDSAMYFCASSEEMNTEAFFGQGTRLTVV.